This section outlines one T cell receptor beta chain sequence together with its context. This entry comes from a study of shared clonotypes between healthy human individuals. Using immunoSEQ multiplex PCR, the repertoire was profiled, and TCRdb retains in-frame clones only, with some absent. The sample includes about 490,000 clones, 70% to 80% of them seen just once. Trimming shortened V by 1 base and J by 9 bases, and 10 bases separated the two germline ends. This CDR3 contains 12 residues. CDR1 SNHLY and CDR2 FYNNEI come from the germline V gene. Sequencing was performed on PBMCs. The rearrangement joins TRBV2 to TRBJ2-7; tentatively, D is TRBD2 (5 bases). The source is a middle-aged woman in good health. Some clones in this sample may be carry-over from other donors' samples. The CDR3 loop reads CASSEERAGQYF. For the CDR3, the DNA is TGTGCCAGCAGTGAAGAGAGGGCGGGGCAGTACTTC.